The clone carrying this T cell receptor beta chain was observed a single time. What it binds is not known. Trimming shortened V by 3 bases and J by 0 bases, and 12 bases separated the two germline ends. This CDR3 comprises 16 residues. Germline V gene data show CDR1 as KGHSH and CDR2 as LQKENI. In the PCR, 60 Vbeta and 13 Jbeta primers were used. The method was immunoSEQ multiplex PCR; TCRdb's version includes in-frame clones alone and lacks a portion of them. This sample has about 130,000 clones; around 80% occur once, and the top ten carry less than 5%. This specimen belongs to a study of cytomegalovirus exposure and HLA in healthy donors. Study-wide results and caveats: Apparent HLA restriction characterized most CMV-associated TCR beta chains in a later analysis.

This TCR came from a man aged 25-40 years in good health. The chain links TRBV18 to TRBJ2-1, with D perhaps TRBD2 (5 bases). The sequenced material came from PBMCs. The CDR3 sequence: CASSPPKAGSYNEQFF. The DNA of the CDR3 is TGTGCCAGCTCACCTCCTAAGGCGGGCTCCTACAATGAGCAGTTCTTC.